This T cell receptor beta chain is drawn from a study of cytomegalovirus exposure and HLA in healthy donors. Study-wide results and limits: The authors considered a cluster of highly shared sequence variants likely to be a sequencing artifact. Accounts indicate the classifier identified cytomegalovirus status with strong specificity and sensitivity. When analyzed later, a missense DCLRE1C variant was found to be linked to TCR beta V- and J-gene trimming. An analysis that came later showed most CMV-associated TCR beta chains appearing HLA-restricted.

V shed 2 bases, J shed 2 bases, and the junction held 7 bases outside the gene matches. This CDR3 region has 15 residues. The germline gives CDR1 SGHNT, CDR2 YYREEE (reference sequence). PCR used 60 Vbeta primers and 13 Jbeta primers. Clones were sequenced by immunoSEQ multiplex PCR, and TCRdb holds only the in-frame ones, with some missing. The sample carries some 66,000 clones, around 80% recorded once. As to this clone: The antigen is unknown.

The sequence was collected from a man aged 35-49 years in good health and CMV-seronegative. Specimen: PBMCs. The rearrangement uses TRBV5-4 and TRBJ2-7; TRBD1 agrees at 7 bases. CDR3 sequence (DNA): TGTGCCAGCAGCTTTCCAGGACAGGACCCCTACGAGCAGTACTTC. This gives the protein CASSFPGQDPYEQYF.